This section outlines one T cell receptor (beta chain) sequence together with its context. The sample carries other DNA sequences with the same CDR3. It was with 60 Vbeta and 13 Jbeta primers that the PCR ran. Here immunoSEQ multiplex PCR was the method, and the copy in TCRdb shows in-frame clones only, minus some. This sample has 120,000 or so clones, with more than 75% found just once. This sample was taken from a study of cytomegalovirus exposure and HLA in healthy donors. The length of the CDR3 is 16 residues. Trimming cost V 0 bases and J 3 bases; bases outside gene matches: 7. Germline V gene sequence: CDR1 MNHNY, CDR2 SVGAGI (reference sequence).

The sequence derives from a man under 40 in good health and CMV-seropositive. What was sequenced was PBMCs. The chain recombines TRBV6-6 with TRBJ2-7; TRBD2 agrees at 8 bases. The CDR3 sequence: CASSYSGGTSSYEQYF. DNA of the CDR3: TGTGCCAGCAGTTACTCTGGTGGGACTAGTAGCTACGAGCAGTACTTC.